Listed here is a single T cell receptor beta chain. These data originate in a study of blood T cell repertoires in COVID-19. About the research overall: Italy, Spain and the United States were the sources of the convalescent and acute COVID-19 samples. The analysed material was cDNA or gDNA that came from T cells, B-cell-depleted T cells, or PBMCs.

Generated by immunoSEQ multiplex PCR, the TCRdb table keeps only in-frame clones and is missing some. The sample lists a few hundred thousand clones, 80% to 90% seen once, with around 1.3% in the top ten. Recovery among Cohort 3 donors was established by two negative PCRs, clearance, or symptom resolution. This CDR3 region has 14 residues. The V gene end was trimmed by 3 bases and the J gene end by 6 bases; junction bases not matched to a gene: 6. CDR1 and CDR2 from the germline V gene are SGHVS and FNYEAQ. The chain carries TRBV7-6 and TRBJ2-5; 8 positions match TRBD1. The sequencing input was PBMCs or T cells enriched from blood (not recorded which). This receptor was identified in a man aged 25-45 years who had recovered from COVID-19. The CDR3 region has the DNA TGTGCCAGCAGCTTTTCAGGGGGCGTACAGACCCAGTACTTC. Translation: CASSFSGGVQTQYF.